Below, one T cell receptor (beta chain) is given with its context. What it binds is unknown. The V and J ends lost 5 bases and 1 base, in that order; junction bases with no gene match: 10. Looked up from germline, CDR1 is SGHTA and CDR2 is FQGNSA. This CDR3 comprises 16 residues. These data belong to a study of early T cells in non-severe SARS-CoV-2 infection. Study information: The study sequenced bulk RNA from unsorted whole blood, with chains unpaired.

Study conclusions and caveats: VDJdb matching, biased toward anti-spike CD8 responses, missed private and CD4 specificities.

Unique molecular identifiers tagged individual cDNA molecules. TCRdb re-called the 5' RACE reads through MiXCR, storing one row per CDR3 protein. The data show 53,000 or so distinct CDR3 sequences, roughly an eighth seen once. The sample was whole blood, taken at baseline. This clonotype was obtained from an adult who was a healthcare worker with PCR-confirmed SARS-CoV-2 infection or an uninfected control (not recorded which). This chain joins TRBV7-2 and TRBJ2-7, with TRBD2 matching 8 bases. The CDR3 sequence is CASSPNPSGSSYEQYF. The CDR3 DNA is TGTGCCAGCAGCCCGAACCCTAGCGGGTCTTCCTACGAGCAGTACTTC.